This T cell receptor beta chain was found in a study of stem cell transplantation in POMP-related autoinflammatory disease (dated by TCRdb to the early 2020s). Describing the broader study: The study hypothesis was that defective thymoproteasomes impair MHC class I-dependent CD8+ T-cell differentiation and positive selection, which skews the TRB repertoire. Before transplant, CD4+ naive T-cell skewing, low CD8+ T-cell proportions, and reduced T-cell cytokine secretion were observed in patients. DNA chimerism analysis after transplant demonstrated 100% donor engraftment of neutrophils and platelets for up to one year. The effect of POMP deficiency on T-cell receptor beta repertoire diversity and CDR3 characteristics was assessed by high-throughput TRB sequencing.

The study at large found these results: Across all analyzed T-cell subsets, PRAID patients tended toward lower TRB diversity and higher clonality. The number of unique TRB V-J gene pairings was restricted in PRAID patients. In PRAID patients, the trend toward lower diversity and increased clonality reached statistical significance only for regulatory T cells.

Receptor amplification or capture employed the immunoSEQ multiplex PCR assay. Under the source paper's analysis protocol: Shannon entropy, which accounts for clonal size distribution, was used to quantify repertoire diversity. The Gini-Simpson index (Simpson_1-D) was used to measure inequality in clonotype distribution. TCRdb obtained this table from immuneACCESS and retained in-frame rearrangements with V and J assigned. These tables miss some clones; where compared with another copy, unresolved V genes account for less than half of the shortfall, and the remainder is unexplained. The V and J calls and clone size are taken from that table; D and trimming were inferred from the DNA. The table for this sample lists tens of thousands of clones; roughly 88% of them were counted only once. More than 0.55% of the sample belongs to the ten largest clones. The time point label corresponds to: after hematopoietic stem cell transplant. PRAID featured prominent immunodeficiency alongside autoinflammation. Prior to TRB sequencing, T-cell subsets (conventional T cells, CD8+ T cells, regulatory T cells, T follicular helper cells) were sorted.

At the junction V is shortened by 0 bases and J by 3 bases, with 23 bases in between. From its cysteine to its phenylalanine, the CDR3 spans 19 amino acids. Here the CDR3 DNA is all that survives: 57 bases in frame from base 1. CDR1 and CDR2, looked up from the germline V gene, are MGHRA and YSYEKL. Details on this clone: The clone's antigen remains unknown. Base qualities were left out, and no much larger clone turns up one base away.

Source: CD4+ T cells from PBMCs, taken after stem cell transplantation. The sequence is built from TRBV4-1 and TRBJ1-2, with the identity of the D gene unclear. This clonotype was obtained from a human patient with POMP-related autoinflammation and immune dysregulation (PRAID). After a transplant, certain T cells may trace back to the graft donor. This receptor has the CDR3 CASSQDWRSLVSRHYGYTF. The DNA is as follows: TGCGCCAGCAGCCAAGATTGGCGTAGTCTAGTCTCCCGACACTATGGCTACACCTTC.